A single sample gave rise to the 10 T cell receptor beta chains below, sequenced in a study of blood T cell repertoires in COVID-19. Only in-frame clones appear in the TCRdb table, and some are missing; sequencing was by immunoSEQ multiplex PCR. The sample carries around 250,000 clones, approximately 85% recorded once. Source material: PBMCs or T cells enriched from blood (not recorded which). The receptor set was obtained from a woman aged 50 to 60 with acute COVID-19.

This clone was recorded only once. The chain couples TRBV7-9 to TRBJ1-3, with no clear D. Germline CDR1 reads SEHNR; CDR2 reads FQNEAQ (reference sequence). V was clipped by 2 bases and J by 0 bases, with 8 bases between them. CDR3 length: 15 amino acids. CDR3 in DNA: TGTGCCAGCAGCTTATCCCCCGGCTCTGGAAACACCATATATTTT. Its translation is CASSLSPGSGNTIYF.

The CDR3, as DNA: TGTGCCAGCTCGGGGGGCTATGGCTACACCTTC. As protein: CASSGGYGYTF. The chain couples TRBV12-3 or TRBV12-4 to TRBJ1-2; a weak D match, TRBD1 (5 bases). The CDR3 runs to 11 residues. The V gene lost 8 bases and the J gene lost 4 bases, with 8 bases spanning the gap.

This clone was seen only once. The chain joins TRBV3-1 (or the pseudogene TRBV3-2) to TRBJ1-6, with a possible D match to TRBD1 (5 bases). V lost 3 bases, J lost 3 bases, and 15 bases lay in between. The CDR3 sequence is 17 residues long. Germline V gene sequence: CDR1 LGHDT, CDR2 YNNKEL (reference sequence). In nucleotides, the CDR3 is TGTGCCAGCAGCCATCTTGCCGGGGGGGGCTATAATTCACCCCTCCACTTT. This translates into CASSHLAGGGYNSPLHF.

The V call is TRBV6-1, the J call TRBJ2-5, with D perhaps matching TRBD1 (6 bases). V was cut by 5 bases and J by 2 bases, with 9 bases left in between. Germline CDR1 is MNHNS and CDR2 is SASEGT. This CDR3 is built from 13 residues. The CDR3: CASSPGQQETQYF. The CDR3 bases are TGTGCCAGCAGTCCCGGACAGCAAGAGACCCAGTACTTC.

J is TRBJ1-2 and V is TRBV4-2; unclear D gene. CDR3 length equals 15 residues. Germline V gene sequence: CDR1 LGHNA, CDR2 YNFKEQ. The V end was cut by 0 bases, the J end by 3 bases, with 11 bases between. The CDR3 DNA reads TGTGCCAGCAGCCAAGATGAGGGAGGAGACTATGGCTACACCTTC. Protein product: CASSQDEGGDYGYTF.

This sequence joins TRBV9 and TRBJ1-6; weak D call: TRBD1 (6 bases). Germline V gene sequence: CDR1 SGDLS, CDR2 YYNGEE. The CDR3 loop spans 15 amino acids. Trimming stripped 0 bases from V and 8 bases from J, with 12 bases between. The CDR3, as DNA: TGTGCCAGCAGCGTAGCGGGGGGGCGAGATTCACCCCTCCACTTT. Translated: CASSVAGGRDSPLHF.

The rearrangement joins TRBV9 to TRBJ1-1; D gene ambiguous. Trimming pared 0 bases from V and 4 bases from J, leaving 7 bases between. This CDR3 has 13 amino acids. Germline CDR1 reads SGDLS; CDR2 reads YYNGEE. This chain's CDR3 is CASSVGTGTEAFF. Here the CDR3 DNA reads TGTGCCAGCAGCGTAGGAACGGGCACTGAAGCTTTCTTT.

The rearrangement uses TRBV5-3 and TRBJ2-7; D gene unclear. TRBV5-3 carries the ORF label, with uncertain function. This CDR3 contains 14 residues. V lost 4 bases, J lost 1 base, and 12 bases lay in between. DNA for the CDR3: TGTGCCAGAAGCCAAGATAGTGTATCCTACGAGCAGTACTTC. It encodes CARSQDSVSYEQYF.

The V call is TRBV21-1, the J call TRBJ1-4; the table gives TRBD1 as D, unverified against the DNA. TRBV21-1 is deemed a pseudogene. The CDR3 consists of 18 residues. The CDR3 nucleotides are TGTGCCAGCAGCCTTTGGACAGGGGTGGGAAGGATAGATGAAAAACTGTTTTTT. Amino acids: CASSLWTGVGRIDEKLFF.

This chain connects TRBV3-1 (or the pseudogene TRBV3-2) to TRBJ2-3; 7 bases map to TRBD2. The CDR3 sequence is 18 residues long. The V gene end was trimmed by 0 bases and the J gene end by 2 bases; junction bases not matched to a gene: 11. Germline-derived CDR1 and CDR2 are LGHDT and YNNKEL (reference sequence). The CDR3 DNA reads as TGTGCCAGCAGCCAAGATTCTCGGGCGGGGGTCCCCACAGATACGCAGTATTTT. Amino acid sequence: CASSQDSRAGVPTDTQYF.